What follows are 30 T cell receptor beta chains derived from one specimen sequenced in a study of cytomegalovirus exposure and HLA in healthy donors. A multiplex PCR was run with 60 Vbeta primers and 13 Jbeta primers. Method: immunoSEQ multiplex PCR; TCRdb's copy keeps in-frame clones and lacks some. The table includes some 88,000 clones, over 55% detected once. Sequenced material: PBMCs. Every receptor here comes from a woman in her twenties or thirties in good health and CMV-seronegative.

The chain uses TRBV5-6 and TRBJ2-7; TRBD1 aligns across 7 bases. Unmatched junction bases numbered 8, after V lost 2 bases and J lost 9 bases. CDR1 is SGHDT and CDR2 is YYEEEE in the germline V gene. This CDR3 comprises 13 residues. CDR3 DNA: TGTGCCAGCAGCTTTGGGACAGTGCGTGGGCAGTACTTC. This gives the protein CASSFGTVRGQYF.

This clone has more than one count but fewer than ten. The chain recombines TRBV5-6 with TRBJ2-1; 12 bases map to TRBD2. There are 16 residues in the CDR3. Trimming cost V 4 bases and J 3 bases; bases outside gene matches: 5. Germline loops: CDR1 SGHDT, CDR2 YYEEEE. As DNA, the CDR3 is TGTGCCAGCAGCCTACTAGCGGGAGGTTACTACAATGAGCAGTTCTTC. It specifies CASSLLAGGYYNEQFF.

This chain uses TRBV5-1 with TRBJ2-5; the match to TRBD1 covers 7 bases. This CDR3 contains 13 residues. Germline CDR1 reads SGHRS; CDR2 reads YFSETQ. Trimming at V came to 4 bases and at J to 4 bases, leaving 4 bases not matched to a gene. The CDR3 DNA reads TGCGCCAGCAGCCCACGGACAGGAGAGACCCAGTACTTC. It encodes CASSPRTGETQYF.

J is TRBJ1-1 and V is TRBV5-1; D not certain. The V gene lost 1 base and the J gene lost 5 bases, with 9 bases spanning the gap. CDR1 SGHRS and CDR2 YFSETQ come from the germline V gene. The CDR3 sequence is 13 residues long. CDR3 in amino acids: CASSLYPKTEAFF. The CDR3 DNA sequence: TGCGCCAGCAGCTTGTACCCTAAAACTGAAGCTTTCTTT.

The chain's CDR3 is CASSFAREETQYF. The CDR3 coding sequence is TGTGCCAGCAGTTTCGCCCGGGAAGAGACCCAGTACTTC. The chain joins TRBV6-5 to TRBJ2-5; D call uncertain. Germline V gives CDR1 MNHEY, CDR2 SVGAGI. This CDR3 is built from 13 residues. V was pared by 4 bases and J by 3 bases, with 9 bases between.

CDR3 protein: CASSLPGTAINEKLFF. As DNA, the CDR3 is TGTGCCAGCAGCTTGCCCGGGACAGCGATTAATGAAAAACTGTTTTTT. The V gene is TRBV5-6, the J gene TRBJ1-4; TRBD1 aligns across 7 bases. V was clipped by 1 base and J by 4 bases; unmatched bases: 7. In germline, CDR1 is SGHDT, CDR2 YYEEEE. The CDR3 runs 16 residues.

This clone was seen a single time. The V call is TRBV5-5, the J call TRBJ1-1; possible D gene TRBD1, 6 bases. V was cut by 0 bases and J by 1 base, with 10 bases left in between. CDR3 length equals 15 residues. Germline V gene sequence: CDR1 SGHKS, CDR2 YYEKEE (reference sequence). The CDR3 DNA reads TGTGCCAGCAGCTTGGCGGGGGGCGCGAACACTGAAGCTTTCTTT. The encoded protein is CASSLAGGANTEAFF.

This clone was detected only a few times. The V gene is TRBV9, the J gene TRBJ2-3, with D perhaps matching TRBD1 (5 bases). Trimming took 1 base from V and 1 from J, leaving 7 bases between them. This CDR3 is 14 amino acids long. Germline-derived CDR1 and CDR2 are SGDLS and YYNGEE. CDR3 sequence (DNA): TGTGCCAGCAGCGTATTACAGGGCACAGATACGCAGTATTTT. It yields the protein CASSVLQGTDTQYF.

This chain links TRBV7-6 with TRBJ2-5; D is uncertain. The CDR3 is 14 residues long. CDR1 SGHVS and CDR2 FNYEAQ come from the germline V gene. V was cut by 3 bases and J by 5 bases, with 13 bases left in between. The CDR3 loop reads CASSFFSPTETQYF. For the CDR3, the DNA is TGTGCCAGCAGCTTTTTTTCGCCTACCGAGACCCAGTACTTC.

V is TRBV19 and J is TRBJ2-1, with TRBD2 matching over 9 bases. The CDR3 length is 16 residues. CDR1 is LNHDA and CDR2 is SQIVND in the germline V gene (reference sequence). J gave up 5 bases and V 8 bases, and 13 bases lay outside the gene matches. The chain's CDR3 is CASLGRDQREDNEQFF. The DNA of the CDR3 is TGTGCCAGTTTGGGTAGGGACCAGCGGGAGGACAATGAGCAGTTCTTC.

The chain couples TRBV6-5 to TRBJ1-1, with TRBD1 matching over 7 bases. The CDR3 covers 15 residues. The V and J ends lost 8 bases and 0 bases, in that order; junction bases with no gene match: 9. CDR1 MNHEY and CDR2 SVGAGI come from the germline V gene. The CDR3 region has the DNA TGTGCCAGCGGGGGGACAGAGGTGCTGAACACTGAAGCTTTCTTT. Its protein is CASGGTEVLNTEAFF.

This chain joins TRBV28 and TRBJ2-7; D possibly corresponds to TRBD2 (5 bases). The V gene's germline CDR1 is MDHEN and CDR2 SYDVKM. V was shortened by 4 bases and J by 5 bases, with 12 bases between the two germline ends. The CDR3 is made up of 13 amino acids. Here the CDR3 reads CASSSGVDHEQYF. The CDR3 region has the DNA TGTGCCAGCAGTTCCGGGGTGGACCACGAGCAGTACTTC.

CDR3 region: CASSEYAGAQNEQFF. In DNA, the CDR3 is TGTGCCAGCAGTGAGTACGCGGGAGCTCAGAATGAGCAGTTCTTC. The V and J genes are TRBV6-4 and TRBJ2-1; TRBD2 agrees at 7 bases. CDR1 and CDR2 (germline): MRHNA, SNTAGT. The ends lost 3 bases at V and 7 bases at J; junction bases unmatched: 9. The CDR3 totals 15 residues.

This clone was counted only a few times. The chain has TRBV18 and TRBJ2-1; tentatively, D is TRBD2 (5 bases). The CDR3 extends over 16 amino acids. V gave up 3 bases and J gave up 4 bases, with 16 bases separating them. The germline CDR1 and CDR2 sequences are KGHSH and LQKENI. CDR3 DNA: TGTGCCAGCTCACCCCGGGGTCTAGCACCTTACAATGAGCAGTTCTTC. Residues: CASSPRGLAPYNEQFF.

The chain combines TRBV28 with TRBJ1-5; TRBD1 aligns across 8 bases. Germline V gene data show CDR1 as MDHEN and CDR2 as SYDVKM. The CDR3 loop spans 15 amino acids. Trimming removed 2 bases from V and 6 bases from J; junction bases left unmatched: 6. This chain's CDR3 is CASSLLTGGRQPQHF. CDR3 bases: TGTGCCAGCAGTTTACTTACAGGGGGTCGTCAGCCCCAGCATTTT.

This clone has just one count. The rearrangement joins TRBV29-1 to TRBJ1-2, with D perhaps TRBD1 (5 bases). From germline, CDR1 is SQVTM and CDR2 ANQGSEA. Trimming took off 0 bases at V and 6 bases at J, with 14 bases between the two ends. CDR3 length: 14 residues. The CDR3 reads CSVEDLPGRNGYTF. The CDR3 coding sequence is TGCAGCGTTGAAGATCTTCCAGGGAGGAATGGCTACACCTTC.

V usage is TRBV27 and J usage is TRBJ2-7; 10 positions agree with TRBD1. CDR1 and CDR2 (germline): MNHEY, SMNVEV (reference sequence). Trimming removed 4 bases from V and 6 bases from J; junction bases left unmatched: 3. There are 13 residues in the CDR3. CDR3: CASSYGTGVEQYF. DNA of the CDR3: TGTGCCAGCAGTTACGGGACAGGGGTCGAGCAGTACTTC.

Only a few counts were recorded for this clone. The chain has TRBV30 and TRBJ2-1, with 14 bases identical to TRBD2. Germline values: CDR1 GTSNPN, CDR2 SVGIG (reference sequence). J gave up 8 bases and V 1 base, and 7 bases lay outside the gene matches. This CDR3 has 16 amino acids. CDR3 DNA sequence: TGTGCCTGGAGTGAGTGGACTAGCGGGAGGTTGGATGAGCAGTTCTTC. Translation gives CAWSEWTSGRLDEQFF.

The gene calls are TRBV2 and TRBJ1-2; 8 positions agree with TRBD1. CDR1 and CDR2 from the germline V gene are SNHLY and FYNNEI. The J segment lost 6 bases and the V segment lost 4 bases, leaving 7 bases of the junction unmatched. The CDR3 is made up of 14 amino acids. CDR3 residues: CASSGGDRTNGYTF. The CDR3 DNA reads TGTGCCAGCAGTGGGGGGGACAGGACCAATGGCTACACCTTC.

V usage is TRBV11-1 and J usage is TRBJ2-1, with a tentative D call TRBD2 (6 bases). V was shortened by 4 bases and J by 1 base, with 11 bases between the two germline ends. The CDR3 runs 15 residues. Germline lookup yields CDR1 SGHAT and CDR2 FQDESV (reference sequence). In DNA form, the CDR3 reads TGTGCCAGCAGCTCCGGGACTCGGTCCTACAATGAGCAGTTCTTC. It translates to CASSSGTRSYNEQFF.

J is TRBJ2-7 and V is TRBV28, with 9 bases identical to TRBD1. Germline CDR1 and CDR2: MDHEN and SYDVKM. V trimming: 8 bases; J trimming: 5 bases; junction bases outside the gene matches: 10. The CDR3 has 14 amino acids. DNA of the CDR3: TGTGCCAGCCAAAAGTTTCGACAGGGGGACGAGCAGTACTTC. The encoded protein is CASQKFRQGDEQYF.

The gene calls are TRBV19 and TRBJ2-7; tentative D call: TRBD1 (5 bases). The germline V gene encodes CDR1 LNHDA and CDR2 SQIVND (reference sequence). V dropped 3 bases and J dropped 3 bases, with 15 bases sitting between them. The CDR3 is 15 amino acids. Here the CDR3 reads CASSISVGQSYEQYF. The CDR3 DNA sequence: TGTGCCAGTAGTATTTCTGTGGGGCAGAGCTACGAGCAGTACTTC.

This chain joins TRBV4-2 and TRBJ1-2, with D perhaps TRBD1 (5 bases). Germline V gene lookup returns CDR1 LGHNA and CDR2 YNFKEQ. The V gene lost 0 bases and the J gene lost 4 bases, with 18 bases spanning the gap. This CDR3 is built from 17 residues. DNA of the CDR3: TGTGCCAGCAGCCAAGAGGGTGGCCAGGGCAGCTTCTATGGCTACACCTTC. It specifies CASSQEGGQGSFYGYTF.

This clone was seen more than once but under ten times. This CDR3 reads CASSLEEGGPYEQYF. Written as DNA, the CDR3 is TGTGCCAGCAGCCTCGAGGAGGGAGGGCCGTACGAGCAGTACTTC. This chain joins TRBV4-2 and TRBJ2-7; TRBD2 agrees at 7 bases. After removal of 4 bases from V and 4 bases from J, the junction contained 10 bases not matched to a gene. The CDR3 runs 15 residues. From germline, CDR1 is LGHNA and CDR2 YNFKEQ.

The J gene is TRBJ2-7, the V gene TRBV10-3; D may be TRBD2 (6 bases). Germline loops: CDR1 ENHRY, CDR2 SYGVKD. The V gene lost 8 bases and the J gene lost 4 bases, with 15 bases spanning the gap. The CDR3 sequence is 13 residues long. The DNA of the CDR3 is TGTGCCATCCGGGGAGGCTGGGATTACGAGCAGTACTTC. Its protein product is CAIRGGWDYEQYF.

This chain uses TRBV6-1 with TRBJ2-7; TRBD1 matches 9 bases. V dropped 7 bases and J dropped 3; count of bases not matched to a gene: 4. CDR1 is MNHNS and CDR2 is SASEGT in the germline V gene. The length of the CDR3 is 13 residues. In DNA, the CDR3 is TGTGCCAGCATTGAGACAGGGGGCTACGAGCAGTACTTC. This gives the protein CASIETGGYEQYF.

The sample holds a few counts of this clone. The J gene is TRBJ1-2, the V gene TRBV10-3; a possible D gene is TRBD1 (6 bases). This CDR3 has 17 residues. Germline V gene sequence: CDR1 ENHRY, CDR2 SYGVKD. V lost 4 bases, J lost 0 bases, and 18 bases lay in between. CDR3 in amino acids: CAISGGGAGWTNYGYTF. The CDR3 DNA follows: TGTGCCATCAGTGGAGGGGGGGCAGGGTGGACTAACTATGGCTACACCTTC.

The chain links TRBV14 to TRBJ1-1; D ambiguous. The V end was cut by 5 bases, the J end by 0 bases, with 10 bases between. This CDR3 comprises 14 residues. Per germline, CDR1 SGHDN and CDR2 FVKESK. DNA for the CDR3: TGTGCCAGCAGCTTTGGTCAGGTGAACACTGAAGCTTTCTTT. Its translation: CASSFGQVNTEAFF.

V gene TRBV11-3 combines with J gene TRBJ2-5, with D possibly matching TRBD1 (5 bases). V was shortened by 8 bases and J by 5 bases, with 21 bases between the two germline ends. CDR1 SGHNT and CDR2 YENEEA come from the germline V gene. CDR3 length: 15 residues. The CDR3 region has the DNA TGTGCCAGCTCCAAGACAGCCAGATATGGGGAGACCCAGTACTTC. Translated, it gives CASSKTARYGETQYF. The entire variable domain, with the rest obtained from reference TRBV11-3 and TRBJ2-5, is as follows: EAGVVQSPRYKIIEKKQPVAFWCNPISGHNTLYWYLQNLGQGPELLIRYENEEAVDDSQLPKDRFSAERLKGVDSTLKIQPAELGDSAVYLCASSKTARYGETQYFGPGTRLLVL.

The chain recombines TRBV7-3 with TRBJ1-1, with a tentative D call TRBD1 (6 bases). Germline lookup yields CDR1 SGHTA and CDR2 FQGTGA. V was cut by 5 bases and J by 2 bases, with 15 bases left in between. CDR3 size: 15 residues. CDR3 sequence reads: CASSPLPQGNTEAFF. In nucleotides, the CDR3 is TGTGCCAGCAGCCCGCTCCCACAGGGAAACACTGAAGCTTTCTTT. The whole variable domain, remainder taken from reference TRBV7-3 and TRBJ1-1, is GAGVSQTPSNKVTEKGKYVELRCDPISGHTALYWYRQSLGQGPEFLIYFQGTGAADDSGLPNDRFFAVRPEGSVSTLKIQRTERGDSAVYLCASSPLPQGNTEAFFGQGTRLTVV.